This TCR beta chain was identified during a study of lymphopenia after photon versus proton radiotherapy. Whole-study results and caveats: Post-nadir diversity loss with photons came from oligoclonal expansion, particularly CD8+ Temra cells.

Repertoires were generated with immunoSEQ multiplex PCR, while TCRdb's copy carries only in-frame clones and drops some. The sample records approximately 45,000 clones, 85% being singletons. Concerning this clone itself: As yet, its antigen is unknown.

The ends were cut back, 4 bases at V and 4 bases at J, with 10 bases in the middle. The CDR3 has 13 residues. Per germline, CDR1 SNHLY and CDR2 FYNNEI. The V call is TRBV2, the J call TRBJ1-2; possible D gene TRBD1, 5 bases. This specimen consisted of peripheral blood, obtained from a patient treated with photon-based radiotherapy. The sequence was obtained from a man aged 40-50 years with gastric cancer. CDR3 in DNA: TGTGCCAGCAGTGGCATGGGGGTCTATGGCTACACCTTC. It codes for CASSGMGVYGYTF.